These 7 T cell receptor beta chains share one sample of origin, sequenced in a study of T-cell reconstitution after alpha-beta-depleted transplantation in children. Preparation of the TCRbeta library was carried out with unique molecular identifiers. TCRdb processed the PCR reads anew with MiXCR; each CDR3 protein has one entry. The sample holds around 240,000 distinct CDR3 sequences, approximately 9.9% seen once. Sequenced here: PBMCs from the stem cell graft donor, sampled from the stem cell graft. The source of these receptors is a human donor who donated a stem cell graft to a child with SCID.

This clonotype was counted at least ten times. This chain joins TRBV5-1 and TRBJ2-3; TRBD1 agrees at 11 bases. The germline CDR1 and CDR2 sequences are SGHRS and YFSETQ. Trimming removed 4 bases from V and 4 bases from J; junction bases left unmatched: 8. The CDR3 length is 16 residues. The CDR3 DNA follows: TGCGCCAGCAGCGCCGGACAGGGGGCTAGTCCAGATACGCAGTATTTT. It specifies CASSAGQGASPDTQYF.

This chain uses TRBV7-9 with TRBJ2-7, with D possibly called TRBD1 or TRBD2 (5 bases each). Trimming took 5 bases from V and 6 from J, leaving 20 bases between them. Germline CDR1 SEHNR, CDR2 FQNEAQ (reference sequence). This CDR3 has 15 amino acids. This CDR3 is CASSHSGTARSEQYF. DNA of the CDR3: TGTGCCAGCAGCCACTCCGGGACGGCTAGGAGCGAGCAGTACTTC.

This clonotype came up many times. The gene calls are TRBV2 and TRBJ2-3, with unresolved D. The V and J ends lost 7 bases and 2 bases respectively, with 4 bases between them. The CDR3 is 11 amino acids. CDR1 is SNHLY, CDR2 FYNNEI, per germline. The CDR3 sequence is CASKVTDTQYF. CDR3 in DNA: TGTGCCAGCAAGGTCACAGATACGCAGTATTTT.

This clonotype was counted ten times or more. The CDR3: CSAPILATGGRQPQHF. DNA for the CDR3: TGCAGTGCTCCCATACTCGCGACAGGGGGTAGACAGCCCCAGCATTTT. The rearrangement links TRBV20-1 to TRBJ1-5; 9 bases line up with TRBD1. V lost 5 bases and J lost 7; bases outside the gene matches: 15. The CDR3 totals 16 residues. Germline CDR1 DFQATT, CDR2 SNEGSKA (reference sequence).

This clonotype has a count of ten or more. At one of its ends the junction is not consistent with the germline gene, which may arise from a read error. The V call is TRBV3-1, the J call TRBJ2-1; unclear D gene. Germline V lookup: CDR1 LGHDT, CDR2 YNNKEL (reference sequence). There are 12 residues in the CDR3. CDR3 sequence (DNA): TGTGCCAGCAGCCAAGGGGGTTGGGCCCCCCGATTC. Translation: CASSQGGWAPRF.

This clonotype was seen many times. This chain joins TRBV7-9 and TRBJ2-3; no reliable D call. This CDR3 comprises 16 residues. Trimming cost V 3 bases and J 2 bases, with 15 bases left between them. The germline V gene encodes CDR1 SEHNR and CDR2 FQNEAQ (reference sequence). CDR3 in amino acids: CASSLSGWGYTDTQYF. The CDR3 DNA is TGTGCCAGCAGCTTGTCTGGTTGGGGTTACACAGATACGCAGTATTTT. Based on the CDR3 plus reference TRBV7-9 and TRBJ2-3, the full variable domain is DTGVSQNPRHKITKRGQNVTFRCDPISEHNRLYWYRQTLGQGPEFLTYFQNEAQLEKSRLLSDRFSAERPKGSFSTLEIQRTEQGDSAMYLCASSLSGWGYTDTQYFGPGTRLTVL.

Many counts were recorded for this clonotype. V gene TRBV5-1 combines with J gene TRBJ2-1; 7 nucleotides align to TRBD1. The V and J ends lost 4 bases and 9 bases, in that order; junction bases with no gene match: 13. The CDR3 length is 15 residues. The germline V gene has CDR1 SGHRS and CDR2 YFSETQ. The CDR3 region is CASSLGDRYLVEQFF. CDR3 nucleotide sequence: TGCGCCAGCAGCCTTGGGGACAGATACCTGGTTGAGCAGTTCTTC.